These 5 T cell receptor beta chains originate from one sample sequenced in a study of Tregs in tolerant kidney transplant recipients. Assay used: immunoSEQ multiplex PCR; TCRdb lists only in-frame clones, some missing. Of about 240,000 clones listed, 80% to 85% are singletons. The specimen was CD4+ T cells from blood. These receptors were taken from a human donor in good health.

This sequence joins TRBV6-5 and TRBJ1-5, with 9 nucleotides matching TRBD1. This CDR3 is built from 15 residues. The germline gives CDR1 MNHEY, CDR2 SVGAGI. With 6 bases clipped from V and 1 base from J, the junction kept 4 bases outside the gene matches. The CDR3 is CASRTDRGSNQPQHF. CDR3 in DNA: TGTGCCAGCAGAACGGACAGGGGAAGCAATCAGCCCCAGCATTTT.

The genes are TRBV7-2 and TRBJ1-5; tentative D call: TRBD1 (6 bases). Deletions cut 9 bases from V and 7 bases from J, with 16 bases between. CDR3 length: 13 amino acids. In germline, CDR1 is SGHTA, CDR2 FQGNSA. CDR3 coding DNA: TGTGCCAGTGCAAGACAGGTTGAACAGCCCCAGCATTTT. It is translated as CASARQVEQPQHF.

In its sample, this clone was seen a few times. The chain employs TRBV2 and TRBJ2-2, with TRBD2 as a possible D gene (5 bases). Germline lookup yields CDR1 SNHLY and CDR2 FYNNEI. This CDR3 spans 12 amino acids. The V end lost 6 bases, the J end lost 6 bases, and 8 bases lay between the germline ends. The CDR3 here is CASSTRPGELFF. CDR3 nucleotides: TGTGCCAGCAGCACTAGACCCGGGGAGCTGTTTTTT.

CDR3 bases: TGTGCCAGCAGTTTATCGGCGATGACTAGACATGAGCAGTTCTTC. Translation gives CASSLSAMTRHEQFF. The chain couples TRBV27 to TRBJ2-1, with D tentatively TRBD2 (6 bases). Per the germline V gene, CDR1 is MNHEY and CDR2 is SMNVEV (reference sequence). The CDR3 is made up of 15 amino acids. Trimming shortened V by 0 bases and J by 8 bases, and 14 bases separated the two germline ends.

CDR3 protein: CAWTGQGIQGGELFF. The DNA of the CDR3 is TGTGCCTGGACGGGACAGGGAATTCAGGGCGGGGAGCTGTTTTTT. The chain employs TRBV30 and TRBJ2-2; TRBD1 aligns across 9 bases. The junction had 10 bases not matched to a gene; V was cut back by 4 bases and J by 7 bases. CDR1 is GTSNPN, CDR2 SVGIG, per germline (reference sequence). CDR3 length: 15 residues.